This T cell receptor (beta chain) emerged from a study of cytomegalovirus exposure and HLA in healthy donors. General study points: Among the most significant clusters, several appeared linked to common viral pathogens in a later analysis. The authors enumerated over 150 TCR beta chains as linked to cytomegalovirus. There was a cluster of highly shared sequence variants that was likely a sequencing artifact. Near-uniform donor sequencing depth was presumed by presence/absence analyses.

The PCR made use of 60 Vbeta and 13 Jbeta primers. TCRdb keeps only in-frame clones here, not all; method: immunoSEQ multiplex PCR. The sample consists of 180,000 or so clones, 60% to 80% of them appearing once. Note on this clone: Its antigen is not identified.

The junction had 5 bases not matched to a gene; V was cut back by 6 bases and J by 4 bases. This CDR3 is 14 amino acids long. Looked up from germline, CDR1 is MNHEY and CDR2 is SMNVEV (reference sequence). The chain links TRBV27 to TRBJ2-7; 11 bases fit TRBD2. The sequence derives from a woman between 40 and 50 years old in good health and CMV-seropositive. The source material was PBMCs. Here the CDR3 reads CASSVAGGPYEQYF. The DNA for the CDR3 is TGTGCCAGCAGCGTAGCGGGAGGGCCTTACGAGCAGTACTTC.